The table lists the clone carrying this TCR beta chain with a count of one. Its matching antigen is unknown. The conserved closing phenylalanine or tryptophan is absent in this CDR3, likely reflecting a read error. Per the germline V gene, CDR1 is MNHEY and CDR2 is SVGEGT. V dropped 0 bases and J dropped 5 bases, with 9 bases sitting between them. This CDR3 comprises 14 residues. TCRdb recomputed calls from the reads with MiXCR, one row per CDR3 protein. The top ten hold around an eighth of the sample, which has about 830,000 distinct CDR3 sequences, around a third seen once. The sample comes from a study of T cell repertoires in cytomegalovirus infection. Study-level background: Recently identified HLA-C-restricted and well-studied HLA-B-restricted CMV epitopes were used. TCR beta signatures that were public indicated CMV infection and matching HLA type. Study conclusions and caveats: Totalled public TCR beta family frequency picked out people who carried CMV plus the relevant HLA. CMV-specific TCR beta clonotypes restricted by HLA-C dominated the ex vivo response.

The chain links TRBV6-2 or TRBV6-3 to TRBJ2-3; D unresolved. Source: cultured CD8+ T cells from PBMCs, taken from culture after CMV antigen stimulation. This sequence originates from a human donor in good health (CMV status not recorded). Some clones in this sample may be carry-over from other donors' samples. CDR3 loop: CASSYSNRVDTQYL. The CDR3 DNA is TGTGCCAGCAGTTACTCGAATCGAGTAGATACGCAGTATCTT.